This TCR beta chain derives from a study of blood T cell repertoires in COVID-19. Background on the study: PBMCs, B-cell-depleted T cells, or T cells provided the cDNA or gDNA that made up the material.

As handled by the study authors: From reference gene primer amplification, estimates of nucleated cell counts were derived. Assay: immunoSEQ multiplex PCR; the TCRdb copy retains only in-frame clones and omits some. Clonal size and the V and J genes are those of that table, whereas D and trimming came from the DNA. This table has about 230,000 clones, roughly 80% appearing once. The CDR3 extends over 14 amino acids. From germline, CDR1 is MNHEY and CDR2 SMNVEV (reference sequence). Trimming shortened V by 6 bases and J by 5 bases, and 16 bases separated the two germline ends. This clonotype was sampled from a woman in her forties or fifties with acute or convalescent COVID-19. The sequenced sample consisted of peripheral blood. The chain employs TRBV27 and TRBJ2-5, with D unclear. The DNA of the CDR3 is TGTGCCAGCAGCCCCATTGTGAGGCTCGAGACCCAGTACTTC. This gives the protein CASSPIVRLETQYF.